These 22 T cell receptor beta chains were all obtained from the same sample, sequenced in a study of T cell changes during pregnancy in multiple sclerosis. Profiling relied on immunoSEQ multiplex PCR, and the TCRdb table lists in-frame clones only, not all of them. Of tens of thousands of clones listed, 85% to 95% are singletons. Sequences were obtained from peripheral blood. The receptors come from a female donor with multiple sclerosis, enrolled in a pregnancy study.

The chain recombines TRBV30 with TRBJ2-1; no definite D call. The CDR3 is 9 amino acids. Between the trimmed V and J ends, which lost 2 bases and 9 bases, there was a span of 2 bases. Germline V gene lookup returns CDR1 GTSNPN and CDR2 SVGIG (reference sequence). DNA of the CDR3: TGTGCCTGGAGTCGTGAGCAGTTCTTC. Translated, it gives CAWSREQFF.

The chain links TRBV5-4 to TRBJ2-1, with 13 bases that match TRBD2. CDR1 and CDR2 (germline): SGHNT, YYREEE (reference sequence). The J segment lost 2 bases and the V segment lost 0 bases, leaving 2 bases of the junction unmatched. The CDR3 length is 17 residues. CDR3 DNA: TGTGCCAGCAGCTTGGCCGGACTAGCGGGAGCCTACAATGAGCAGTTCTTC. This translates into CASSLAGLAGAYNEQFF.

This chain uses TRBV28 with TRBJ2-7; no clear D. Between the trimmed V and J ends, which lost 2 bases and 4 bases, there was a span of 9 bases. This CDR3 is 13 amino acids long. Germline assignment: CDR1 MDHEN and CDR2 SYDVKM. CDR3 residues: CASSLHGVYEQYF. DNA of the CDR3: TGTGCCAGCAGTTTACACGGAGTTTACGAGCAGTACTTC.

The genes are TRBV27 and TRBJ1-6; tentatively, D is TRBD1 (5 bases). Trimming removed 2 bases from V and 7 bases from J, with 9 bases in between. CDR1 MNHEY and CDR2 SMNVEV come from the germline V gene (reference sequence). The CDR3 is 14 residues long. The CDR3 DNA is TGTGCCAGCAGTTTACTCCAGGGAAATTCACCCCTCCACTTT. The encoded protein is CASSLLQGNSPLHF.

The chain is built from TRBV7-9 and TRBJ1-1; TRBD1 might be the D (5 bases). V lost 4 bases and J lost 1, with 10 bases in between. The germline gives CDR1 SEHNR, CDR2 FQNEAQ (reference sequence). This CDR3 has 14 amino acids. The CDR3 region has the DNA TGTGCCAGCAGCTATGCGGGGGGGAACACTGAAGCTTTCTTT. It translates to CASSYAGGNTEAFF.

CDR3 coding DNA: TGCGCCAGCAGCTTGGCCCCCGGGACTTCCTACAATGAGCAGTTCTTC. Translated, it gives CASSLAPGTSYNEQFF. The chain employs TRBV5-1 and TRBJ2-1; D is possibly TRBD2 (6 bases). Germline V lookup: CDR1 SGHRS, CDR2 YFSETQ. V lost 0 bases, J lost 1 base, and 11 bases lay in between. The CDR3 is made up of 16 amino acids.

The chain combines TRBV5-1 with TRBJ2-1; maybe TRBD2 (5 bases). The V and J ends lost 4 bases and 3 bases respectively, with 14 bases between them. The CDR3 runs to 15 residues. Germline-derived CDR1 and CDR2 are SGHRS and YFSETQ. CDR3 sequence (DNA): TGCGCCAGCAGCCCGGATGGAGCGGACTACAATGAGCAGTTCTTC. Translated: CASSPDGADYNEQFF.

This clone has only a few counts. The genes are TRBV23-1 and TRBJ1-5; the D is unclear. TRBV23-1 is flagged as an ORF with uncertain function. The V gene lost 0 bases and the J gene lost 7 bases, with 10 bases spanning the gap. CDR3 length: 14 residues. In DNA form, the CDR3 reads TGCGCCAGCAGTCAATCGGCAAAGGGACAGCCCCAGCATTTT. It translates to CASSQSAKGQPQHF.

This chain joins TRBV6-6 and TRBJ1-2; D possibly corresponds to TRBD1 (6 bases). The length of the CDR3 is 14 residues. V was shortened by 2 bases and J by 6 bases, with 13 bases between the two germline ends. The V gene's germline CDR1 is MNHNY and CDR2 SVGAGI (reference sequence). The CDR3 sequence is CASSYVSGEDGYTF. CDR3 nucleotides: TGTGCCAGCAGTTACGTGTCAGGGGAAGATGGCTACACCTTC.

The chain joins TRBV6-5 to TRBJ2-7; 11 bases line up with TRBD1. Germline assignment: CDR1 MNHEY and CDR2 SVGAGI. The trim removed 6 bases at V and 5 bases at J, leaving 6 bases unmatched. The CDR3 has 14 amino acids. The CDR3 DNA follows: TGTGCCAGCAGGCCGGACAGGGGGCTTGACGAGCAGTACTTC. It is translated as CASRPDRGLDEQYF.

For the CDR3, the DNA is TGCGCCAGCAGCTTGGGGCTCGCGACAGATACGCAGTATTTT. Its translation is CASSLGLATDTQYF. The rearrangement links TRBV5-1 to TRBJ2-3; D is undetermined. The V gene's germline CDR1 is SGHRS and CDR2 YFSETQ. The CDR3 has 14 amino acids. V gave up 0 bases and J gave up 3 bases, with 8 bases separating them.

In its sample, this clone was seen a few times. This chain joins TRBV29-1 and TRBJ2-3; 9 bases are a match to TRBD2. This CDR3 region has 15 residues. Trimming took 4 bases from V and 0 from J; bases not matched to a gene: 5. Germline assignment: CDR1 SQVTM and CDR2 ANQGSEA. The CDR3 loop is CSVAPTSGSTDTQYF. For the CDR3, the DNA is TGCAGCGTTGCCCCGACTAGCGGTAGCACAGATACGCAGTATTTT.

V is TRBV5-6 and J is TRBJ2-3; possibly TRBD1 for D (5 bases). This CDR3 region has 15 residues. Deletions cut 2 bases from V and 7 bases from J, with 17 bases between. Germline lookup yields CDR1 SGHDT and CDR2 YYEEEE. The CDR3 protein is CASSFAIQGSNTQYF. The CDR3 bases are TGTGCCAGCAGCTTTGCGATCCAGGGTTCAAATACGCAGTATTTT.

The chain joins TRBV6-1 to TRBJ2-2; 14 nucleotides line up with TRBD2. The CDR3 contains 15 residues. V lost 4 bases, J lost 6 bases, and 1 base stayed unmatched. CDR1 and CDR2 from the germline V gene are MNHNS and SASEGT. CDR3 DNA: TGTGCCAGCAGTGGACTAGCGGGAGGGCCCGGGGAGCTGTTTTTT. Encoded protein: CASSGLAGGPGELFF.

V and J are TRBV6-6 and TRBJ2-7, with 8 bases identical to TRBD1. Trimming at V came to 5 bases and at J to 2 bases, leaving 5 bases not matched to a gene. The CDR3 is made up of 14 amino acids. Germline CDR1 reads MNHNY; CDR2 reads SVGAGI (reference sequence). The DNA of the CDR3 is TGTGCCAGCAGTCTTCAGGGGGCTACCTACGAGCAGTACTTC. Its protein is CASSLQGATYEQYF.

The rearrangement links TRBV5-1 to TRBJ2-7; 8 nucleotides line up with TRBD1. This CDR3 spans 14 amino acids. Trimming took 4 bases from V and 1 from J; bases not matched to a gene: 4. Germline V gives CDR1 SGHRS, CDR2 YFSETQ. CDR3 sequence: CASSVGQASYEQYF. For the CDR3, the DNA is TGCGCCAGCAGCGTGGGACAGGCGTCCTACGAGCAGTACTTC.

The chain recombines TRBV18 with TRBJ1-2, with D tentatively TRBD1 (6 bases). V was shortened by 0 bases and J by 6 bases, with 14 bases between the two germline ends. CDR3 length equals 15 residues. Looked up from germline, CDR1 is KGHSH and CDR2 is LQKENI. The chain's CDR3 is CASSPPERGADGYTF. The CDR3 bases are TGTGCCAGCTCACCACCGGAAAGGGGGGCAGATGGCTACACCTTC. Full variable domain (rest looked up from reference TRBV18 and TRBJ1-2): NAGVMQNPRHLVRRRGQEARLRCSPMKGHSHVYWYRQLPEEGLKFMVYLQKENIIDESGMPKERFSAEFPKEGPSILRIQQVVRGDSAAYFCASSPPERGADGYTFGSGTRLTVV.

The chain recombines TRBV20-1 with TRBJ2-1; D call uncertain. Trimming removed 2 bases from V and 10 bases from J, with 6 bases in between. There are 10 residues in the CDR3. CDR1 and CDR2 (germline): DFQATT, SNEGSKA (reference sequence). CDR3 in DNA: TGCAGTGCTAGAAACAGCGAGCAGTTCTTC. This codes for CSARNSEQFF.

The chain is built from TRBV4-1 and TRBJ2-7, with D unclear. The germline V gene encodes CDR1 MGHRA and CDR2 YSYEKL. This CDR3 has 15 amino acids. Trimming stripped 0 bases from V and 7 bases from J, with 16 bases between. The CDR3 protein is CASSQENVVGFEQYF. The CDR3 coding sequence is TGCGCCAGCAGCCAAGAAAATGTAGTAGGCTTTGAGCAGTACTTC.

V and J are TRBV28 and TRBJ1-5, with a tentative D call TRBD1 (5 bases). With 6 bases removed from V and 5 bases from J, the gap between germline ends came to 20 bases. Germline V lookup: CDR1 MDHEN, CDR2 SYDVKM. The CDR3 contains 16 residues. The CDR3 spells CASRTNLILGDQPQHF. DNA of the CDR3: TGTGCCAGCAGAACCAACCTAATATTAGGGGATCAGCCCCAGCATTTT.

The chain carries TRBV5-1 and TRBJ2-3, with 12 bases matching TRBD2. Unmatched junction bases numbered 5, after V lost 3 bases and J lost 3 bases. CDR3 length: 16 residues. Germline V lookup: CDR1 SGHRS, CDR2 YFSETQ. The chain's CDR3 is CASSSTSGRSTDTQYF. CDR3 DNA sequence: TGCGCCAGCAGCTCCACTAGCGGGAGGTCGACAGATACGCAGTATTTT.

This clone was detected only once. CDR3 residues: CASSLAGGGLSYEQYF. The CDR3 DNA is TGTGCCAGCAGCTTAGCCGGCGGGGGTTTATCCTACGAGCAGTACTTC. The chain links TRBV7-2 to TRBJ2-7; 7 bases map to TRBD2. Germline CDR1 reads SGHTA; CDR2 reads FQGNSA. V lost 0 bases, J lost 1 base, and 6 bases stayed unmatched. CDR3 length equals 16 residues.